One and the same sample provided the 20 T cell receptor beta chains below, sequenced in a study of blood T cell repertoires in COVID-19. Repertoires were generated with immunoSEQ multiplex PCR, while TCRdb's copy carries only in-frame clones and drops some. Of roughly 190,000 clones in the sample, less than 85% were seen once. The sequenced sample consisted of PBMCs or T cells enriched from blood (not recorded which). The receptor set was obtained from a woman aged 25 to 39 who had recovered from COVID-19.

The V call is TRBV5-1, the J call TRBJ2-1; tentative D call: TRBD1 (5 bases). Germline CDR1 SGHRS, CDR2 YFSETQ. The CDR3 spans 17 residues. Trimming left V 5 bases short and J 0 bases short, with 18 bases between. The CDR3 region has the DNA TGCGCCAGCAGTAATTCGACAGTCCCCCTCTCCTACAATGAGCAGTTCTTC. Translating it yields CASSNSTVPLSYNEQFF.

The rearrangement links TRBV11-2 to TRBJ2-1; a weak D match, TRBD2 (6 bases). The germline gives CDR1 SGHAT, CDR2 FQNNGV. The CDR3 totals 18 residues. V was trimmed by 2 bases and J by 0 bases, leaving 17 bases between them. The DNA of the CDR3 is TGTGCCAGCAGCTTACTTGCGGGGCGGAGCAACTCCTACAATGAGCAGTTCTTC. It specifies CASSLLAGRSNSYNEQFF.

The chain uses TRBV7-6 and TRBJ1-4, with 8 positions matching TRBD1. CDR3 length equals 15 residues. Germline lookup yields CDR1 SGHVS and CDR2 FNYEAQ. J was trimmed by 7 bases and V by 1 base; bases with no gene match: 5. For the CDR3, the DNA is TGTGCCAGCAGCTTAGAGAGGACAGGGAGTGAAAAACTGTTTTTT. The encoded protein is CASSLERTGSEKLFF.

The V call is TRBV18, the J call TRBJ1-2, with 8 nucleotides matching TRBD1. The CDR3 extends over 16 amino acids. Germline V gives CDR1 KGHSH, CDR2 LQKENI. The V and J ends lost 6 bases and 6 bases, in that order; junction bases with no gene match: 15. CDR3 in amino acids: CASSDKRNQGANGYTF. The CDR3 DNA follows: TGTGCCAGCTCGGATAAGAGAAACCAGGGGGCCAATGGCTACACCTTC.

J is TRBJ2-3 and V is TRBV5-4, with D perhaps TRBD2 (5 bases). From germline, CDR1 is SGHNT and CDR2 YYREEE (reference sequence). V dropped 3 bases and J dropped 0 bases, with 8 bases sitting between them. The CDR3 is 14 amino acids. In DNA form, the CDR3 reads TGTGCCAGCAGCTCACCGGGAAGCACAGATACGCAGTATTTT. This codes for CASSSPGSTDTQYF.

The gene calls are TRBV24-1 and TRBJ1-2; a possible D gene is TRBD1 (6 bases). Germline V gene sequence: CDR1 KGHDR, CDR2 SFDVKD. The CDR3 sequence is 16 residues long. The V and J ends lost 4 bases and 0 bases respectively, with 14 bases between them. The CDR3 protein is CATSDSGRTANYGYTF. As DNA, the CDR3 is TGTGCCACCAGTGACTCGGGGCGGACAGCTAACTATGGCTACACCTTC.

This sequence joins TRBV15 and TRBJ2-7; 7 bases line up with TRBD1. V lost 4 bases, J lost 6 bases, and 6 bases stayed unmatched. Per the germline V gene, CDR1 is LNHNV and CDR2 is YYDKDF (reference sequence). The CDR3 has 13 amino acids. CDR3 bases: TGTGCCACCAGCATAAACAGGGGCGGCGAGCAGTACTTC. This encodes CATSINRGGEQYF.

J is TRBJ2-5 and V is TRBV6-4, with TRBD1 matching 7 bases. The CDR3 runs 16 residues. The V segment lost 4 bases and the J segment 4 bases; nucleotides outside the gene matches: 12. Germline V gives CDR1 MRHNA, CDR2 SNTAGT. The CDR3 spells CASSAGVNRGRETQYF. As DNA, the CDR3 is TGTGCCAGCAGTGCGGGTGTTAACAGGGGTCGAGAGACCCAGTACTTC.

V usage is TRBV3-1 (or the pseudogene TRBV3-2) and J usage is TRBJ1-6, with D possibly being TRBD1 (5 bases). The CDR3 is 15 residues long. V lost 0 bases and J 6 bases, leaving 9 bases between the germline ends. CDR1 and CDR2 from the germline V gene are LGHDT and YNNKEL (reference sequence). DNA for the CDR3: TGTGCCAGCAGCCAAGATTGGGACTTTAATTCACCCCTCCACTTT. As protein: CASSQDWDFNSPLHF.

The rearrangement links TRBV9 to TRBJ1-5; no reliable D call. V lost 2 bases and J lost 3, with 6 bases in between. Germline CDR1 SGDLS, CDR2 YYNGEE. The CDR3 loop spans 13 amino acids. The CDR3 protein is CASSVDINQPQHF. CDR3 DNA: TGTGCCAGCAGCGTCGACATCAATCAGCCCCAGCATTTT.

The chain couples TRBV30 to TRBJ1-2; a possible D gene is TRBD1 (6 bases). Trimming cost V 5 bases and J 8 bases, with 15 bases left between them. CDR3 length: 12 amino acids. CDR1 and CDR2 (germline): GTSNPN, SVGIG (reference sequence). CDR3 sequence: CAWVGAGHGYTF. The CDR3, as DNA: TGTGCCTGGGTGGGGGCAGGGCACGGCTACACCTTC.

This chain uses TRBV28 with TRBJ1-5; TRBD1 might be the D (6 bases). V shed 5 bases and J shed 0 bases, with 17 bases lying between them. The CDR3 sequence is 17 residues long. The V gene's germline CDR1 is MDHEN and CDR2 SYDVKM. CDR3 residues: CASSPMGGGRSNQPQHF. For the CDR3, the DNA is TGTGCCAGCAGTCCCATGGGAGGGGGTCGTAGCAATCAGCCCCAGCATTTT. Full variable domain (missing parts from reference TRBV28 and TRBJ1-5): DVKVTQSSRYLVKRTGEKVFLECVQDMDHENMFWYRQDPGLGLRLIYFSYDVKMKEKGDIPEGYSVSREKKERFSLILESASTNQTSMYLCASSPMGGGRSNQPQHFGDGTRLSIL.

The chain carries TRBV10-3 and TRBJ1-4; D gene ambiguous. Trimming left V 3 bases short and J 8 bases short, with 13 bases between. The CDR3 covers 14 residues. CDR1 and CDR2 (germline): ENHRY, SYGVKD. CDR3 sequence reads: CAISDGVLGEKLFF. CDR3 bases: TGTGCCATCAGTGACGGGGTTTTAGGAGAAAAACTGTTTTTT.

V and J are TRBV7-9 and TRBJ1-1, with 8 bases matching TRBD1. The ends lost 7 bases at V and 6 bases at J; junction bases unmatched: 10. Germline lookup yields CDR1 SEHNR and CDR2 FQNEAQ (reference sequence). CDR3 length: 14 amino acids. CDR3 protein: CASTSQGAFAEAFF. CDR3 nucleotide sequence: TGTGCCAGCACCTCCCAGGGGGCATTTGCTGAAGCTTTCTTT. Drawing the rest from reference TRBV7-9 and TRBJ1-1, the complete variable domain is DTGVSQNPRHKITKRGQNVTFRCDPISEHNRLYWYRQTLGQGPEFLTYFQNEAQLEKSRLLSDRFSAERPKGSFSTLEIQRTEQGDSAMYLCASTSQGAFAEAFFGQGTRLTVV.

The V gene is TRBV29-1, the J gene TRBJ2-7, with 9 positions matching TRBD1. V was clipped by 5 bases and J by 2 bases; unmatched bases: 7. CDR1 and CDR2 from the germline V gene are SQVTM and ANQGSEA. CDR3 length: 14 amino acids. In DNA, the CDR3 is TGCAGCGTTCTCGACGACAGGGGGACCTACGAGCAGTACTTC. Translation gives CSVLDDRGTYEQYF.

This chain connects TRBV5-5 to TRBJ2-1; D uncertain. Trimming left V 4 bases short and J 0 bases short, with 14 bases between. CDR1 SGHKS and CDR2 YYEKEE come from the germline V gene (reference sequence). This CDR3 comprises 16 residues. CDR3 amino acids: CASSLTRRSSYNEQFF. The CDR3 DNA reads TGTGCCAGCAGCCTGACGAGAAGGAGCTCCTACAATGAGCAGTTCTTC.

The J gene is TRBJ1-2, the V gene TRBV2; D may be TRBD1 (6 bases). The V end lost 5 bases, the J end lost 2 bases, and 9 bases lay between the germline ends. Germline lookup yields CDR1 SNHLY and CDR2 FYNNEI. The CDR3 runs to 13 residues. DNA of the CDR3: TGTGCCAGCAGTCAGGACAGCAACTATGGCTACACCTTC. The encoded protein is CASSQDSNYGYTF.

The rearrangement joins TRBV27 to TRBJ2-7; possibly TRBD2 for D (5 bases). Trimming took off 3 bases at V and 9 bases at J, with 12 bases between the two ends. The CDR3 sequence is 12 residues long. Germline V gene sequence: CDR1 MNHEY, CDR2 SMNVEV (reference sequence). CDR3 nucleotide sequence: TGTGCCAGCAGTTTTCGGGGTGGTCCGCAGTACGTC. It is translated as CASSFRGGPQYV.

This clone was counted many times. The CDR3 is CASSLSPDRGRSYTF. For the CDR3, the DNA is TGTGCCAGCAGTTTATCCCCGGACAGGGGAAGAAGCTACACCTTC. The chain joins TRBV27 to TRBJ1-2; 9 bases line up with TRBD1. Unmatched junction bases numbered 8, after V lost 0 bases and J lost 9 bases. The V gene's germline CDR1 is MNHEY and CDR2 SMNVEV (reference sequence). CDR3 length equals 15 residues.

The chain recombines TRBV28 with TRBJ1-6, with 7 bases identical to TRBD1. Germline-derived CDR1 and CDR2 are MDHEN and SYDVKM. This CDR3 region has 14 residues. The V segment lost 7 bases and the J segment 8 bases; nucleotides outside the gene matches: 8. This chain's CDR3 is CASTLGTVHSPLHF. CDR3 coding DNA: TGTGCCAGCACCCTTGGGACAGTCCATTCACCCCTCCACTTT.